The clone carrying this TCR beta chain was seen a handful of times. The antigen is not known. Frozen PBMC stocks contributed around 1.9 micrograms of genomic DNA to the TCR beta libraries. The data were obtained in a study of cytotoxic CD8 clonotypes in ibrutinib-treated CLL. About the research overall: Enrolment comprised approximately 10 relapsed/refractory and more than 14 treatment-naive patients; approximately 18 were IGHV unmutated.

The CDR3 is 14 residues long. Germline lookup yields CDR1 MNHEY and CDR2 SVGAGI. Trimming cost V 0 bases and J 4 bases, with 7 bases left between them. T cells were sequenced at a targeted depth of 1 in 200,000 to 1 in 1 million. Data came from immunoSEQ multiplex PCR; TCRdb stores just in-frame clones and leaves some out. Among more than 200,000 clones listed, 70% were seen once. Study results and limitations: Clonality showed a rise at ibrutinib response that reversed toward baseline at progression.

The chain joins TRBV6-5 to TRBJ1-5; no reliable D call. The source was PBMCs, collected after 24 months of ibrutinib treatment. This sequence originates from a human donor with chronic lymphocytic leukemia. CDR3: CASSYSFRNQPQHF. CDR3 nucleotide sequence: TGTGCCAGCAGTTACTCTTTCAGGAATCAGCCCCAGCATTTT.